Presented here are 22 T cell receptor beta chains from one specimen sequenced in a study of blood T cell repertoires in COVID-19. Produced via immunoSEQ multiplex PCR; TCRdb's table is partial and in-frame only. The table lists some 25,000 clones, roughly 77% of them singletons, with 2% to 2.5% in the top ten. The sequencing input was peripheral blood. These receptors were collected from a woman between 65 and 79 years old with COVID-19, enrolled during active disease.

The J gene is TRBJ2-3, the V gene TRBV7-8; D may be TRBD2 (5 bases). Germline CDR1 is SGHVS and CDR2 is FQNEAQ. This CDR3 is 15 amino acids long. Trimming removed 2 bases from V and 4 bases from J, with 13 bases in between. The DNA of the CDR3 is TGTGCCAGCAGCTTAAAGCCCCTGGAGGCAGATACGCAGTATTTT. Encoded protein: CASSLKPLEADTQYF.

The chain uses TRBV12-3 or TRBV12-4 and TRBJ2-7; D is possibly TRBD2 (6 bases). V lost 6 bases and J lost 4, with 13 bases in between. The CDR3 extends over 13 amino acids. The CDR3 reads CASRLGGGYEQYF. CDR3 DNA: TGTGCCAGCAGGTTGGGGGGAGGATACGAGCAGTACTTC.

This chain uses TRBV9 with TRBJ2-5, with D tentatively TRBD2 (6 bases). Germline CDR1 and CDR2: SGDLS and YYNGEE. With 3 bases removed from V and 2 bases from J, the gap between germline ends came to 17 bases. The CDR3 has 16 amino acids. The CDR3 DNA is TGTGCCAGCAGCGAGCCCCCGAGGGCGGGGCAAGAGACCCAGTACTTC. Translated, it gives CASSEPPRAGQETQYF. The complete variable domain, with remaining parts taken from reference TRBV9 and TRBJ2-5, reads DSGVTQTPKHLITATGQRVTLRCSPRSGDLSVYWYQQSLDQGLQFLIQYYNGEERAKGNILERFSAQQFPDLHSELNLSSLELGDSALYFCASSEPPRAGQETQYFGPGTRLLVL.

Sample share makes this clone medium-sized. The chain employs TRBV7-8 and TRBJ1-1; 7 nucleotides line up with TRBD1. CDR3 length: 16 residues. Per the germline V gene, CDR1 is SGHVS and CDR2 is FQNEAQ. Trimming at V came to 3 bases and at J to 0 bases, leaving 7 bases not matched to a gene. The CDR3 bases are TGTGCCAGCAGCTTTGGGCAGGGGGATGTGAACACTGAAGCTTTCTTT. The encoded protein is CASSFGQGDVNTEAFF.

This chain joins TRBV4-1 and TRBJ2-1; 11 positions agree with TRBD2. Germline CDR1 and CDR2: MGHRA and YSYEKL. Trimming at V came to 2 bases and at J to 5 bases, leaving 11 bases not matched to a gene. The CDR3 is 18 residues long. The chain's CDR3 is CASSQISPLAGENNEQFF. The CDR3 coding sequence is TGCGCCAGCAGCCAAATTTCACCACTAGCGGGAGAGAACAATGAGCAGTTCTTC.

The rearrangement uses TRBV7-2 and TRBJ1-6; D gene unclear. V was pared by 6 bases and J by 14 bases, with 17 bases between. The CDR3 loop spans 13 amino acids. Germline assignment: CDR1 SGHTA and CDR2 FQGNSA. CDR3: CASSLAGIGTLHF. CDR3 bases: TGTGCCAGCAGTCTCGCGGGGATTGGGACCCTCCACTTT.

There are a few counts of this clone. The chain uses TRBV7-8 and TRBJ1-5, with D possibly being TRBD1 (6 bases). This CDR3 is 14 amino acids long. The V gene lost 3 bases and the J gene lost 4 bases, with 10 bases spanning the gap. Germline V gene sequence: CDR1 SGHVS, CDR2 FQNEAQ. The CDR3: CASSLDTGNQPQHF. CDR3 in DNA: TGTGCCAGCAGCTTGGATACAGGGAATCAGCCCCAGCATTTT.

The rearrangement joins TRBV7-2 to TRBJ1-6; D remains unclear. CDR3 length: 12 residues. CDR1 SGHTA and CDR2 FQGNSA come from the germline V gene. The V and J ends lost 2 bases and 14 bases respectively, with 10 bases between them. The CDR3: CASSLPPGTLHF. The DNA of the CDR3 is TGTGCCAGCAGCTTACCCCCCGGGACCCTCCACTTT.

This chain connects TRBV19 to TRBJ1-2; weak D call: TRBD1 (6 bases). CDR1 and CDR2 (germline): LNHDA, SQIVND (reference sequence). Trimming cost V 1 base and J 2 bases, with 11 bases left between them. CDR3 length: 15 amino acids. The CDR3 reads CASSIASTGNYGYTF. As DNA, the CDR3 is TGTGCCAGTAGTATAGCTAGCACAGGGAACTATGGCTACACCTTC.

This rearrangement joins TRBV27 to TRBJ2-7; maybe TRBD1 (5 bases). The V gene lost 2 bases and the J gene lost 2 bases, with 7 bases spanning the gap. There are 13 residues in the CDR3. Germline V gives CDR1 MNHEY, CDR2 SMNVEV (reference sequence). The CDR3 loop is CASSLGQPYEQYV. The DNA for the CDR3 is TGTGCCAGCAGTTTAGGACAACCCTACGAGCAGTACGTC.

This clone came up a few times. The CDR3 spells CASSLVSGTLEQFF. The CDR3 DNA follows: TGTGCCAGCAGCTTGGTTAGCGGGACGCTTGAGCAGTTCTTC. V is TRBV5-6 and J is TRBJ2-1, with 8 positions matching TRBD2. The germline V gene encodes CDR1 SGHDT and CDR2 YYEEEE. J gave up 9 bases and V 0 bases, and 5 bases lay outside the gene matches. The length of the CDR3 is 14 residues.

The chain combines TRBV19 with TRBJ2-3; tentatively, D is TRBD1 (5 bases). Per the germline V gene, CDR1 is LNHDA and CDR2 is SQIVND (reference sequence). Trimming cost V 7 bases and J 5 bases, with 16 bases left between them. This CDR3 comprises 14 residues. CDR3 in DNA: TGTGCCAGTAATAAAGCAGGGATTGAAGATACGCAGTATTTT. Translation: CASNKAGIEDTQYF.

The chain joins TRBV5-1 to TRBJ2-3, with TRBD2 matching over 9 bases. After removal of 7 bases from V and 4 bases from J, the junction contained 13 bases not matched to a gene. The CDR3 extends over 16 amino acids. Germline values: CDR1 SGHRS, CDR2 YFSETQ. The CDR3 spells CASRAGLAGSSDTQYF. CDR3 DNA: TGCGCCAGCCGCGCCGGTCTAGCGGGGTCATCAGATACGCAGTATTTT.

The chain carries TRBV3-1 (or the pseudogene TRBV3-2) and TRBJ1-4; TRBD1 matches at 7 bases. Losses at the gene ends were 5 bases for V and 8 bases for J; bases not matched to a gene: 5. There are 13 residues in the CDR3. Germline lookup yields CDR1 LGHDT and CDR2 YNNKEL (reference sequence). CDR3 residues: CASSANRGEKLFF. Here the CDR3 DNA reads TGTGCCAGCAGCGCAAACAGGGGCGAAAAACTGTTTTTT.

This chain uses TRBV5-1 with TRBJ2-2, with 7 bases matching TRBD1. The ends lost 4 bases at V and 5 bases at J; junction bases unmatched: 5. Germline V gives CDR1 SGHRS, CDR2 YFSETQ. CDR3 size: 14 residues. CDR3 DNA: TGCGCCAGCAGCCTCGAGGGGGCTACCGGGGAGCTGTTTTTT. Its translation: CASSLEGATGELFF.

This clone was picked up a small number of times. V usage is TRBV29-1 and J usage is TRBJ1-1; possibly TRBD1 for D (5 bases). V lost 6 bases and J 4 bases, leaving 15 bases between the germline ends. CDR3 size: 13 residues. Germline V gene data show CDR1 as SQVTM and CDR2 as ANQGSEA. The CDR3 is CSVGRGDFTEAFF. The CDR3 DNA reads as TGCAGCGTGGGGCGGGGGGATTTCACTGAAGCTTTCTTT. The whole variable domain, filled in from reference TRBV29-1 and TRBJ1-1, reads SAVISQKPSRDICQRGTSLTIQCQVDSQVTMMFWYRQQPGQSLTLIATANQGSEATYESGFVIDKFPISRPNLTFSTLTVSNMSPEDSSIYLCSVGRGDFTEAFFGQGTRLTVV.

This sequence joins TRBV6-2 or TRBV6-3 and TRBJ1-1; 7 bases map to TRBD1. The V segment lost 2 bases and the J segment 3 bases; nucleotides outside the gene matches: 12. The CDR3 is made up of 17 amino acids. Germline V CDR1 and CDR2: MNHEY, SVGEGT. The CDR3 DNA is TGTGCCAGCAGTTACCAGCAGTACAGGGGAATGTACACTGAAGCTTTCTTT. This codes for CASSYQQYRGMYTEAFF.

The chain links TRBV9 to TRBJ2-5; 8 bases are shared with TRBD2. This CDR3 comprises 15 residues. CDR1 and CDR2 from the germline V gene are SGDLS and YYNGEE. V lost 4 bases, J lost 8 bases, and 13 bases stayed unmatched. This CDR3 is CASSPPGSGGRTQYF. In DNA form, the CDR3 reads TGTGCCAGCAGCCCTCCGGGAAGCGGGGGACGTACCCAGTACTTC.

CDR3 sequence reads: CASSMSGDTEAFF. Here the CDR3 DNA reads TGTGCCAGCAGCATGTCAGGGGACACTGAAGCTTTCTTT. The V call is TRBV11-1, the J call TRBJ1-1, with D maybe TRBD1 (6 bases). The CDR3 loop spans 13 amino acids. Germline V CDR1 and CDR2: SGHAT, FQDESV (reference sequence). Deletions cut 5 bases from V and 3 bases from J, with 10 bases between. Filled out from reference TRBV11-1 and TRBJ1-1, the complete variable domain reads EAEVAQSPRYKITEKSQAVAFWCDPISGHATLYWYRQILGQGPELLVQFQDESVVDDSQLPKDRFSAERLKGVDSTLKIQPAELGDSAMYLCASSMSGDTEAFFGQGTRLTVV.

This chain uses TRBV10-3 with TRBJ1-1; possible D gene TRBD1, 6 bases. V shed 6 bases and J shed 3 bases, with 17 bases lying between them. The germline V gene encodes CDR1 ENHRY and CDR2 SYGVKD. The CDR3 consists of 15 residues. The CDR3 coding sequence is TGTGCCATCAGCAGGGGTGAGTTTACGTACACTGAAGCTTTCTTT. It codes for CAISRGEFTYTEAFF.

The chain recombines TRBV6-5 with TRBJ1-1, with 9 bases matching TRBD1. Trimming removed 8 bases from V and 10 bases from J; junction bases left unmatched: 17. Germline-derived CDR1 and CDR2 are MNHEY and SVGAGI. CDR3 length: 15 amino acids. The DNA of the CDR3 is TGTGCCAGCGGAACCGGGACAGGGAGGGTTGAGGTAGCTTTCTTT. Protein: CASGTGTGRVEVAFF.

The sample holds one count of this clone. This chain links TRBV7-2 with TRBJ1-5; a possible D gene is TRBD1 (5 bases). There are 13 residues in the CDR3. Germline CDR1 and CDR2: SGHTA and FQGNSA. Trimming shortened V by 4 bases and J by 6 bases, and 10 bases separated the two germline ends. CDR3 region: CASSSRGGQPQHF. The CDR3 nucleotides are TGTGCCAGCAGCTCACGGGGGGGTCAGCCCCAGCATTTT.